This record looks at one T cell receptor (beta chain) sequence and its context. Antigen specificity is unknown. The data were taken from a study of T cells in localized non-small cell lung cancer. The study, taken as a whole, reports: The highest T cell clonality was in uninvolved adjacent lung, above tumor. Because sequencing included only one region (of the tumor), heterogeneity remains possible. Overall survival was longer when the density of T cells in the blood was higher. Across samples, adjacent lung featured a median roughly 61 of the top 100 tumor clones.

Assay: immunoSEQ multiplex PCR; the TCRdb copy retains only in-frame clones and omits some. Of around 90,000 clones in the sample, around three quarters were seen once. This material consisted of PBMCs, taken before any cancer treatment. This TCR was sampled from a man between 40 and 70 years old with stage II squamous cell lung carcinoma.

CDR3: CSVVPSGVQETQYF. For the CDR3, the DNA is TGCAGCGTTGTTCCTAGCGGCGTCCAAGAGACCCAGTACTTC. The chain recombines TRBV29-1 with TRBJ2-5; 7 bases align to TRBD2. Germline assignment: CDR1 SQVTM and CDR2 ANQGSEA. J gave up 1 base and V 4 bases, and 6 bases lay outside the gene matches. The CDR3 totals 14 residues.